This T cell receptor (beta chain) was profiled in a study of radiation and T cells in renal cell carcinoma. Overall study results and limits: Dominant CDR3 motifs occupied more repertoire in irradiated than control tumors. In nephrectomy-only tumors, top 100 clonotypes averaged roughly 40%, versus around 50% irradiated. Pretreatment tumor biopsies were lacking, so baseline clonotypes are unknown.

Trimming removed 6 bases at V and 4 bases at J, with 9 bases between. Germline CDR1 SEHNR, CDR2 FQNEAQ (reference sequence). The CDR3 runs 12 residues. The table came from immunoSEQ multiplex PCR; TCRdb's copy has only in-frame clones and leaves some out. The sample includes nearly 20,000 clones, 55% to 65% of them seen just once. Treatment: 15 Gy SBRT to primary tumor, nephrectomy 4 weeks later. Nephrectomy followed 15 Gy stereotactic body radiation by 4 weeks. As to this clone: What it binds is not known.

The receptor was isolated from a woman in her seventies with renal cell carcinoma. This specimen consisted of tumor tissue, obtained from a patient whose treatment included radiotherapy and nephrectomy. The rearrangement links TRBV7-9 to TRBJ2-5, with D possibly being TRBD1 or TRBD2 (5 bases each). CDR3 sequence (DNA): TGTGCCAGCAGTTGGGACGGAGAGACCCAGTACTTC. This encodes CASSWDGETQYF.